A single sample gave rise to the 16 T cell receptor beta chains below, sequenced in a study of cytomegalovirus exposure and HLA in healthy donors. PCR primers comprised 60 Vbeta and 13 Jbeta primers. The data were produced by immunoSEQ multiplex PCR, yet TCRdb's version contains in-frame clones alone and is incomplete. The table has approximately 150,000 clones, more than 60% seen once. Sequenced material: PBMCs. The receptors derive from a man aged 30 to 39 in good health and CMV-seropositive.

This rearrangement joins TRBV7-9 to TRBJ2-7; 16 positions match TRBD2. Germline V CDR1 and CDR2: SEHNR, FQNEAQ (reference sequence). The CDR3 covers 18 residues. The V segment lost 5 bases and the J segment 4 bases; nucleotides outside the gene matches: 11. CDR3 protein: CASSQSGTSGRESYEQYF. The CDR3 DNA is TGTGCCAGCAGCCAGTCCGGGACTAGCGGGAGGGAGAGTTACGAGCAGTACTTC.

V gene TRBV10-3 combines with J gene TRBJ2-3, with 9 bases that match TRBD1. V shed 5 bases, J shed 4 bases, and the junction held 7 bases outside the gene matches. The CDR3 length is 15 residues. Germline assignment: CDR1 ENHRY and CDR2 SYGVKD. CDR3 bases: TGTGCCATCAGTTCGGGACAGGGCGTAGCAGATACGCAGTATTTT. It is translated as CAISSGQGVADTQYF.

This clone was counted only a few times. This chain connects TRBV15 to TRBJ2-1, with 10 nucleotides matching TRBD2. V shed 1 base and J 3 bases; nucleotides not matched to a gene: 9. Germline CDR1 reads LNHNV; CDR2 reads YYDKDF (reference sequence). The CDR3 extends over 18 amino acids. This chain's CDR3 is CATSRAIPLAGDYNEQFF. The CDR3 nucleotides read TGTGCCACCAGCAGAGCAATCCCCCTAGCGGGAGACTACAATGAGCAGTTCTTC.

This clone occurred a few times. The CDR3 region is CASSLGQINTKETQYF. The CDR3 region has the DNA TGTGCCAGCAGCTTAGGACAGATTAATACTAAAGAGACCCAGTACTTC. The chain is built from TRBV7-9 and TRBJ2-5; tentatively, D is TRBD1 (5 bases). The CDR3 has 16 residues. The V end lost 1 base, the J end lost 3 bases, and 15 bases lay between the germline ends. The germline V gene encodes CDR1 SEHNR and CDR2 FQNEAQ (reference sequence).

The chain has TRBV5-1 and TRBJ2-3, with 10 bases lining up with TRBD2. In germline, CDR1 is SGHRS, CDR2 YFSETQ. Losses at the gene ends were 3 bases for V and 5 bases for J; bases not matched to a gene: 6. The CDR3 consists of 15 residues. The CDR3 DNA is TGCGCCAGCAGCTCGGGGACTAGCGACGAAGATACGCAGTATTTT. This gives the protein CASSSGTSDEDTQYF. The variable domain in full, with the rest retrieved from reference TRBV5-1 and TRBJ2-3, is KAGVTQTPRYLIKTRGQQVTLSCSPISGHRSVSWYQQTPGQGLQFLFEYFSETQRNKGNFPGRFSGRQFSNSRSEMNVSTLELGDSALYLCASSSGTSDEDTQYFGPGTRLTVL.

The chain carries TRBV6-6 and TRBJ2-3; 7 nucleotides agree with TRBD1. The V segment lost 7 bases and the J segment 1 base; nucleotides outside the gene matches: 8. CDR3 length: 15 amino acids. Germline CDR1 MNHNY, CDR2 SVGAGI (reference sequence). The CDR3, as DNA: TGTGCCAGCATAGCAGGGGGATCGCGCACAGATACGCAGTATTTT. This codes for CASIAGGSRTDTQYF.

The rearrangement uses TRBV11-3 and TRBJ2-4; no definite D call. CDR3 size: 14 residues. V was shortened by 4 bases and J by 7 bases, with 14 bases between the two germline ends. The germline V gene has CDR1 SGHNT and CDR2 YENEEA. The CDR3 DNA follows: TGTGCCAGCAGCTCCCCTTACAATTATAACATTCAGTACTTC. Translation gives CASSSPYNYNIQYF.

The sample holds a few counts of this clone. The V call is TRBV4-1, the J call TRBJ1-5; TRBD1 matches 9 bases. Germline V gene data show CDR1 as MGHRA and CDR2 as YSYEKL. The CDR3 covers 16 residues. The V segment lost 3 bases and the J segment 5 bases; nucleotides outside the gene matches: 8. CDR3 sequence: CASSQEPGQGDQPQHF. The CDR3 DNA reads TGCGCCAGCAGCCAGGAACCGGGACAGGGAGATCAGCCCCAGCATTTT.

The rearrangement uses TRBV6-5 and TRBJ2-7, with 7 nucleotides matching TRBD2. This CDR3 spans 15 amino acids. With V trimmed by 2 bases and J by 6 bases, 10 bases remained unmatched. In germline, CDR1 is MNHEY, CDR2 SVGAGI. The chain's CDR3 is CASSYEGTIGSEQYF. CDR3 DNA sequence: TGTGCCAGCAGTTACGAGGGGACTATCGGGTCCGAGCAGTACTTC.

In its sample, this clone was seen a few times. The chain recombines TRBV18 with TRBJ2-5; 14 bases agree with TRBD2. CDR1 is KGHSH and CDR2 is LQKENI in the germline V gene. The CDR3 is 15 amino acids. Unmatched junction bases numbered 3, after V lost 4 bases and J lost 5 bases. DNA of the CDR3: TGTGCCAGCTCACTAGGGACTAGCGGGAGTGAGACCCAGTACTTC. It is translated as CASSLGTSGSETQYF.

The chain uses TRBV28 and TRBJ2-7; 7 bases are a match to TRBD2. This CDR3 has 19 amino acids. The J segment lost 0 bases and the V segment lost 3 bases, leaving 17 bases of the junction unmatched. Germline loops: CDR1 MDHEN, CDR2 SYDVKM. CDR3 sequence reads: CASSFQLAWSGVVSYEQYF. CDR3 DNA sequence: TGTGCCAGCAGTTTCCAACTAGCGTGGTCGGGAGTAGTCTCCTACGAGCAGTACTTC.

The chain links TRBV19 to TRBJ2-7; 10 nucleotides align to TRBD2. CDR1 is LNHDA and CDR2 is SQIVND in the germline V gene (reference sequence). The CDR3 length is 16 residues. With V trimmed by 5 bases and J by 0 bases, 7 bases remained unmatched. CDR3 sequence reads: CASSGGTSAYSYEQYF. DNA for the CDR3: TGTGCCAGTAGTGGCGGGACTAGCGCCTACTCCTACGAGCAGTACTTC.

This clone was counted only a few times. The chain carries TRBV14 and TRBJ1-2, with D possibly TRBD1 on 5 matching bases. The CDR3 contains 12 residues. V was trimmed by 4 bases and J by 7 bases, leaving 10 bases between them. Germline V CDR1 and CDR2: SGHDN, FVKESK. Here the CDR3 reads CASSPSGFGYTF. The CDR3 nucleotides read TGTGCCAGCAGCCCATCAGGGTTTGGCTACACCTTC.

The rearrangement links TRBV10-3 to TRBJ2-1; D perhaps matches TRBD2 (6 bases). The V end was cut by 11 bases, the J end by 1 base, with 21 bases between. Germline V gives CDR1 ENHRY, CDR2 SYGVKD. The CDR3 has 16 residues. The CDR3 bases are TGTGCCTCTCAATTTAGGGGCGGGGAATCCTACAATGAGCAGTTCTTC. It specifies CASQFRGGESYNEQFF.

The chain's CDR3 is CASTPGGNYGYTF. DNA of the CDR3: TGTGCCAGCACCCCGGGGGGGAACTATGGCTACACCTTC. The J gene is TRBJ1-2, the V gene TRBV25-1; a possible D gene is TRBD1 (5 bases). The CDR3 consists of 13 residues. Germline V gives CDR1 MGHDK, CDR2 SYGVNS. V was pared by 7 bases and J by 2 bases, with 11 bases between.

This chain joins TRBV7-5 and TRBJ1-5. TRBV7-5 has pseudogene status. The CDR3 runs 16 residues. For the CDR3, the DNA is TGTGTCAGAAGCTTAATAGAAGTGATGAGTAATCAGCCCCAGCATTTT. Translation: CVRSLIEVMSNQPQHF.